The entry below describes one TCR beta chain. The data stem from a study of T cell changes during pregnancy in multiple sclerosis. Trimming cost V 5 bases and J 0 bases; bases outside gene matches: 7. The CDR3 is made up of 15 amino acids. Germline V CDR1 and CDR2: PRHDT, FYEKMQ (reference sequence). Profiling relied on immunoSEQ multiplex PCR, and the TCRdb table lists in-frame clones only, not all of them. Of about 89,000 clones listed, roughly 94% are singletons. The sequence came from a female donor with multiple sclerosis, enrolled in a pregnancy study. Sequenced material: peripheral blood, taken in the third trimester of pregnancy. The V gene is TRBV13, the J gene TRBJ2-7, with 7 bases identical to TRBD1. The CDR3 reads CASSLKAGGSYEQYF. The DNA for the CDR3 is TGTGCCAGCAGCCTAAAAGCAGGGGGCTCCTACGAGCAGTACTTC.